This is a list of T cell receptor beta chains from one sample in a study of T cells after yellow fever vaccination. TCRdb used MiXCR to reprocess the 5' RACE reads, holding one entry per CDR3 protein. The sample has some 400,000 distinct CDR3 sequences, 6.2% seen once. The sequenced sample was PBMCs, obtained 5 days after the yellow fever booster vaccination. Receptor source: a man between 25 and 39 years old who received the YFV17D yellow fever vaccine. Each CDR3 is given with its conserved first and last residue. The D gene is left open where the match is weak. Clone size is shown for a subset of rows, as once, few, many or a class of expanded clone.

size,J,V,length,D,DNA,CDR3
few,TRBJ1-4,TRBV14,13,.,TGTGCCAGCAGCCCTGGGGGGGGCGAAAAACTGTTTTTT,CASSPGGGEKLFF
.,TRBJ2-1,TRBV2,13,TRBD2,TGTGCCAGCAGCGGACTAGTTGTGAATGAGCAGTTCTTC,CASSGLVVNEQFF
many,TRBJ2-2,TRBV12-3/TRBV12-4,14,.,TGTGCCAGCAGTTTAGTAGAGGGGACCGGGGAGCTGTTTTTT,CASSLVEGTGELFF
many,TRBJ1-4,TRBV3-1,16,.,TGTGCCAGCAGCCAAGTGGGCAGGGGCGATCGGGAAAAACTGTTTTTT,CASSQVGRGDREKLFF
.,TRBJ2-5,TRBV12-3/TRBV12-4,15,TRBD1,TGTGCCAGCAGCGCTGGACAGGGGAGGCAAGAGACCCAGTACTTC,CASSAGQGRQETQYF
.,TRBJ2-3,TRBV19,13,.,TGTGCCAGTAGTCCCACGAGGGCAGATACGCAGTATTTT,CASSPTRADTQYF
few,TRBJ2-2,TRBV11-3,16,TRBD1,TGTGCCAGCAGCGCCTCTGGGACAGGGTCCACCGGGGAGCTGTTTTTT,CASSASGTGSTGELFF
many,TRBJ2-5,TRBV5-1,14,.,TGCGCCAGCAGCTTGGCCGGGACATGGGAGACCCAGTACTTC,CASSLAGTWETQYF
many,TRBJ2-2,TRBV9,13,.,TGTGCCAGCAGCGTAATAAGGGACGGGGAGCTGTTTTTT,CASSVIRDGELFF
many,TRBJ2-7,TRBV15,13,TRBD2,TGTGCCACCAGCTGGCTAGCGGGCCGTGAGCAGTACTTC,CATSWLAGREQYF
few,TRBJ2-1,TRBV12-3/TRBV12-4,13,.,TGTGCCAGCAGAAACCAGAACTACAATGAGCAGTTCTTC,CASRNQNYNEQFF
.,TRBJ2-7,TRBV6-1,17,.,TGTGCCAGCAGAATCTCCGGTGGATCCCGAAGCTCCTACGAGCAGTACTTC,CASRISGGSRSSYEQYF
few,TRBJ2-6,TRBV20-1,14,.,TGCAGTGCTAGAGTGATGAGGGTGGCCAACGTCCTGACTTTC,CSARVMRVANVLTF
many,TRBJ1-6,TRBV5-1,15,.,TGCGCCAGCAGCTTGGAATCGGGAGAGAATTCACCCCTCCACTTT,CASSLESGENSPLHF
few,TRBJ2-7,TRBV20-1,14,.,TGCAGTGCTGGCGGGACAGCCGACTCCTACGAGCAGTACTTC,CSAGGTADSYEQYF
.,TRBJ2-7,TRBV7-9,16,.,TGTGCCAGCAGCTTAGTCTTGGGACACTCCTCCGACGAGCAGTACTTC,CASSLVLGHSSDEQYF
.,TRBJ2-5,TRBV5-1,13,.,TGCGCCAGCAGCTTCCAGGGATCGGAGACCCAGTACTTC,CASSFQGSETQYF
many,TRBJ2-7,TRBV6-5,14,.,TGTGCCAGCAGTTTCGGACGGTGGTCCTACGAGCAGTACTTC,CASSFGRWSYEQYF
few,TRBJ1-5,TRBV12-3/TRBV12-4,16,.,TGTGCCAGCAGCATCAGGGACGGGAGAAGATCTCAGCCCCAGCATTTT,CASSIRDGRRSQPQHF
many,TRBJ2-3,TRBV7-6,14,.,TGTGCCAGCGGACAGTCTACAGAGAGGGATACGCAGTATTTT,CASGQSTERDTQYF
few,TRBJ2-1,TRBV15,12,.,TGTGCCACAGAGGCAGATTACAATGAGCAGTTCTTC,CATEADYNEQFF
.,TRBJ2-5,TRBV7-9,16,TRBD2,TGTGCCAGCAGCCACAGGACTAGCGGGCGGCAAGAGACCCAGTACTTC,CASSHRTSGRQETQYF
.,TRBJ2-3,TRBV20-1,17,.,TGCAGTGCCACCCTGGAAAGACCGGTAGCGGTGGCAGATACGCAGTATTTT,CSATLERPVAVADTQYF
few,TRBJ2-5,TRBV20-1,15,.,TGCAGTGCTGGAACTTTCGGGCGCGGTCGCGAGACCCAGTACTTC,CSAGTFGRGRETQYF
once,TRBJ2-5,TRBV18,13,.,TGTGCCAGCTCACCATCATCAAAAGAGACCCAGTACTTC,CASSPSSKETQYF
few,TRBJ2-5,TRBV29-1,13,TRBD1,TGCAGCTCGGACAGGGGCTCTCAAGAGACCCAGTACTTC,CSSDRGSQETQYF
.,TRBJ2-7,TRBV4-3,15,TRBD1,TGCGCCAGCAGCCTTGGACAGGGGATCCTGTACGAGCAGTACTTC,CASSLGQGILYEQYF
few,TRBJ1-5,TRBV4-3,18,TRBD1,TGCGCCAGCAGCCAAGGCCATCCGGGACAGGGGGCGAAGCAGCCCCAGCATTTT,CASSQGHPGQGAKQPQHF
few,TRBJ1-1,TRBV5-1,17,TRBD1,TGCGCCAGCACCCTAACAGGGGGATTCGGTAAAAACACTGAAGCTTTCTTT,CASTLTGGFGKNTEAFF